The table lists the clone carrying this T cell receptor beta chain with a few counts. Its antigen is as yet unknown. This record comes from a study of human T cells and chemical hapten exposure. Notes on the study in general: Versus controls, expanded TCRs had significantly more large CDR3 similarity clusters.

MiXCR, run by TCRdb on the RACE reads, gives a single entry per CDR3 protein. In the table there are 60,000 to 75,000 distinct CDR3 sequences, around 7% of which are singletons. The time point here: pre-sensitization, week 0. Treatment here: therapeutic diphenylcyclopropenone sensitization with weekly scalp DPC. There are 18 residues in the CDR3. Unmatched junction bases numbered 12, after V lost 4 bases and J lost 0 bases. Germline-derived CDR1 and CDR2 are SGHDT and YYEEEE. The sequence was collected from a woman aged 30 to 39 with alopecia areata. Some clones in this sample may be carry-over from other donors' samples. Specimen: whole blood, collected in connection with sensitization to the hapten diphenylcyclopropenone (DPC). The rearrangement joins TRBV5-6 to TRBJ2-3; 9 nucleotides match TRBD1. The CDR3 DNA reads as TGTGCCAGCAGCCAGGACAGGGGAGGATTTCATAGCACAGATACGCAGTATTTT. Translated, it gives CASSQDRGGFHSTDTQYF.